This entry is about one T cell receptor (beta chain). Its specificity is not known. These data originate in a study of cytomegalovirus exposure and HLA in healthy donors. Findings and caveats of the study: More than 150 TCR beta chains were listed as cytomegalovirus-associated. A later analysis showed TCR association rates differing by HLA locus, peaking at DRB1 and lowest at HLA-C. A later analysis found common viral pathogens apparently linked to several of the most significant clusters. Earlier results showed most TCR beta V segments being productive about 87% or about 30% of the time.

This PCR relied on a set of 60 Vbeta primers and 13 Jbeta primers. The assay was immunoSEQ multiplex PCR, and TCRdb's table has in-frame clones only and misses some. Here the sample spans around 100,000 clones, about 80% being singletons. Deletions cut 0 bases from V and 6 bases from J, with 14 bases between. Germline V gene data show CDR1 as SGHAT and CDR2 as FQNNGV. This CDR3 has 15 amino acids. The chain couples TRBV11-2 to TRBJ1-2, with D unresolved. The sequencing input was PBMCs. The sequence derives from a woman between 18 and 30 years old in good health and CMV-seropositive. The chain's CDR3 is CASSLDFRGNNGYTF. CDR3 bases: TGTGCCAGCAGCTTAGATTTTCGGGGAAATAATGGCTACACCTTC.